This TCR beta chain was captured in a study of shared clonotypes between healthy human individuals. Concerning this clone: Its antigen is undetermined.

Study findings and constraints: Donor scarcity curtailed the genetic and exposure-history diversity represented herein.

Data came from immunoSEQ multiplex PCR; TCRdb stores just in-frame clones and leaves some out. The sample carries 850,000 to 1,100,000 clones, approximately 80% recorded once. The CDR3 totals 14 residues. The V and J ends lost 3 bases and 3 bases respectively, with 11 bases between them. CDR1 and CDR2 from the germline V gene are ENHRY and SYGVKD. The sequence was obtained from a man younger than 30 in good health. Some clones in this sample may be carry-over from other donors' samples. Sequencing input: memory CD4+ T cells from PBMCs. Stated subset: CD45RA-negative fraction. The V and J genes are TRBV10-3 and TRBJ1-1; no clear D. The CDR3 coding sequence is TGTGCCATCAGTGATTGGGGAAGGGACACTGAAGCTTTCTTT. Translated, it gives CAISDWGRDTEAFF.